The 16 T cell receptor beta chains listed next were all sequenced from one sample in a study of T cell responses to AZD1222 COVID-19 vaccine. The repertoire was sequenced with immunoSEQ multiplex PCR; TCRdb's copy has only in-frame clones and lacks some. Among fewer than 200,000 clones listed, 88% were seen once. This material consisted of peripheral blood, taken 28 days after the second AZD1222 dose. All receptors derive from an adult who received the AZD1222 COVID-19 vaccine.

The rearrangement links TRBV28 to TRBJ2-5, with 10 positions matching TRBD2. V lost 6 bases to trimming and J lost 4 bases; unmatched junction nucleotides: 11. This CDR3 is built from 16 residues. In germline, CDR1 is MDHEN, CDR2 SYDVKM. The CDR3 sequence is CASRRPGLAYGETQYF. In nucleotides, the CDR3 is TGTGCCAGCAGGCGTCCGGGACTAGCGTACGGAGAGACCCAGTACTTC.

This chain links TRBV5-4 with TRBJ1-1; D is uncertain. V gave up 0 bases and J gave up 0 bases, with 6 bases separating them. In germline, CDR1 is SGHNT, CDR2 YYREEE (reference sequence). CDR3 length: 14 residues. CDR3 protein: CASSLAAMNTEAFF. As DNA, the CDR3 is TGTGCCAGCAGCTTGGCCGCTATGAACACTGAAGCTTTCTTT.

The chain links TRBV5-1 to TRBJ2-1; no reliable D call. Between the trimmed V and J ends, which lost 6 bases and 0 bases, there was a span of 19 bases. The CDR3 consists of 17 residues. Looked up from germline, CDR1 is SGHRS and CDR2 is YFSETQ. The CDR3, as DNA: TGCGCCAGCACTCCTAGTTGGGCCACTAACTCCTACAATGAGCAGTTCTTC. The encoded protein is CASTPSWATNSYNEQFF. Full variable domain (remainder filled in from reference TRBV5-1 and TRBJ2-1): KAGVTQTPRYLIKTRGQQVTLSCSPISGHRSVSWYQQTPGQGLQFLFEYFSETQRNKGNFPGRFSGRQFSNSRSEMNVSTLELGDSALYLCASTPSWATNSYNEQFFGPGTRLTVL.

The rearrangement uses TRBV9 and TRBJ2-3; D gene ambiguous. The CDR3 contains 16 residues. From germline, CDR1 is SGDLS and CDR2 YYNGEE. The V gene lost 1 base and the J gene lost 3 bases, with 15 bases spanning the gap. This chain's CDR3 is CASSVSGYALTDTQYF. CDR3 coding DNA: TGTGCCAGCAGCGTAAGTGGGTATGCTTTAACAGATACGCAGTATTTT.

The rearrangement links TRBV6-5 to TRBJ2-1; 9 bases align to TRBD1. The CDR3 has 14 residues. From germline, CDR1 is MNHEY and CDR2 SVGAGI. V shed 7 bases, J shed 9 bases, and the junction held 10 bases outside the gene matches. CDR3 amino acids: CASTSGTGMGEQFF. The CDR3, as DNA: TGTGCCAGCACCTCAGGGACAGGGATGGGTGAGCAGTTCTTC.

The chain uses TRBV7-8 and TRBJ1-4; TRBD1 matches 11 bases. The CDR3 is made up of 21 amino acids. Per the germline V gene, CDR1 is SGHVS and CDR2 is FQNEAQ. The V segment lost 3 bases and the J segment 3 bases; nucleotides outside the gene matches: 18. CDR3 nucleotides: TGTGCCAGCAGCTTCCCCTCCGGACAGGGGGCGCGGCCCGGGGCTAATGAAAAACTGTTTTTT. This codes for CASSFPSGQGARPGANEKLFF.

CDR3 amino acids: CAWSVMTGDGYTF. The CDR3 DNA reads TGTGCCTGGAGTGTAATGACAGGGGATGGCTACACCTTC. This chain uses TRBV30 with TRBJ1-2; 8 nucleotides line up with TRBD1. The J segment lost 6 bases and the V segment lost 0 bases, leaving 3 bases of the junction unmatched. The CDR3 covers 13 residues. The germline V gene has CDR1 GTSNPN and CDR2 SVGIG (reference sequence). Based on the CDR3 plus reference TRBV30 and TRBJ1-2, the full variable domain is SQTIHQWPATLVQPVGSPLSLECTVEGTSNPNLYWYRQAAGRGLQLLFYSVGIGQISSEVPQNLSASRPQDRQFILSSKKLLLSDSGFYLCAWSVMTGDGYTFGSGTRLTVV.

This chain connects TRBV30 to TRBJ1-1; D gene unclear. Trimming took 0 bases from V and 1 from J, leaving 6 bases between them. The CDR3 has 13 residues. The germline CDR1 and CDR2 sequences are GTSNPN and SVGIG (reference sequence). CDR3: CAWSVMGNTEAFF. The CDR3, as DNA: TGTGCCTGGAGTGTGATGGGGAACACTGAAGCTTTCTTT.

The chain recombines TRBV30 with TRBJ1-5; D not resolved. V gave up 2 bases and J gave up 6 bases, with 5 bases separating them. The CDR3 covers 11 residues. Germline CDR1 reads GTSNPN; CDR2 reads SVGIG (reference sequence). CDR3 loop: CAWSSGQPQHF. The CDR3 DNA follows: TGTGCCTGGAGTTCGGGTCAGCCCCAGCATTTT.

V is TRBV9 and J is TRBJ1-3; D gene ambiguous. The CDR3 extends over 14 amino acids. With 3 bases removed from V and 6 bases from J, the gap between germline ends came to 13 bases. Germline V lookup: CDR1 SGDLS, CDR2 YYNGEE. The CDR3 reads CASSAGSEENTIYF. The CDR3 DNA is TGTGCCAGCAGCGCAGGATCAGAGGAAAACACCATATATTTT.

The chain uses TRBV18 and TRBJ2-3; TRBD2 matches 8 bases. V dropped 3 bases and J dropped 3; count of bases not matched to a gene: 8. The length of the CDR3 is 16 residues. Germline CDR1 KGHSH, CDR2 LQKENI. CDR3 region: CASSPTSGRSTDTQYF. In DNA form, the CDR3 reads TGTGCCAGCTCACCCACTAGCGGACGGTCGACAGATACGCAGTATTTT.

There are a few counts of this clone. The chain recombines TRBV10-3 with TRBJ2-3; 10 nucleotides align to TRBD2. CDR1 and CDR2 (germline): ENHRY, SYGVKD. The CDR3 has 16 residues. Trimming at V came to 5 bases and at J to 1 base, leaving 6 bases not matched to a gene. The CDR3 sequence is CAISKAGGPGTDTQYF. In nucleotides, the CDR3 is TGTGCCATCAGTAAAGCGGGGGGGCCGGGCACAGATACGCAGTATTTT.

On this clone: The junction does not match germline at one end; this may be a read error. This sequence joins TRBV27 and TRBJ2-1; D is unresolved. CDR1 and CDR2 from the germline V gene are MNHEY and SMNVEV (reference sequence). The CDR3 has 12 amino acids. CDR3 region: CASSLLGNEQLF. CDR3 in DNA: TGTGCCAGCAGTTTATTAGGAAATGAGCAGCTCTTC.

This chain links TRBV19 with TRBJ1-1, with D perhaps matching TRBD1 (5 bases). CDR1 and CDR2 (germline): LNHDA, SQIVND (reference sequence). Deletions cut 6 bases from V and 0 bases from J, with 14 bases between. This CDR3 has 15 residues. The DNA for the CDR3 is TGTGCCAGTAGCATAAGCCCGGGGGTGAACACTGAAGCTTTCTTT. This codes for CASSISPGVNTEAFF.

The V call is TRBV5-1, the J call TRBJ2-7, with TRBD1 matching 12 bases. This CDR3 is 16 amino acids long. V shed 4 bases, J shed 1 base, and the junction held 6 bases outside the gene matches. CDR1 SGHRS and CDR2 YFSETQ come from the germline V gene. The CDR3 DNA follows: TGCGCCAGCAGCGGGTGGGACAGGGGGCTTTCCTACGAGCAGTACTTC. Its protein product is CASSGWDRGLSYEQYF.

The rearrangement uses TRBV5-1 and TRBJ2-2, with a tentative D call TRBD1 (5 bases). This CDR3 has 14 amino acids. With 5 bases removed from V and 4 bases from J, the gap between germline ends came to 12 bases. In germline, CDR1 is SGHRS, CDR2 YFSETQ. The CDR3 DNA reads TGCGCCAGCAGTTCCGGACACGCCACCGGGGAGCTGTTTTTT. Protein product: CASSSGHATGELFF.